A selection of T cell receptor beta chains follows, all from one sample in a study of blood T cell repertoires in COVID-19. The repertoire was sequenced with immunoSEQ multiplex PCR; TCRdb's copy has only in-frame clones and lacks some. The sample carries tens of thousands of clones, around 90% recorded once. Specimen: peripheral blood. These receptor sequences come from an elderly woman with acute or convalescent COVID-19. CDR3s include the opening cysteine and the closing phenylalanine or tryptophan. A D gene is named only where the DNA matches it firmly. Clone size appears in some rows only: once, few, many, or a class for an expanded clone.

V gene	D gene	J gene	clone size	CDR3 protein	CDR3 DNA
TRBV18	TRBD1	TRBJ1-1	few	CASSRGTGGGNTEAFF	TGTGCCAGCTCACGCGGGACAGGGGGAGGGAACACTGAAGCTTTCTTT
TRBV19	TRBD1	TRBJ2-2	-	CASSIGTGISTGELFF	TGTGCCAGTAGTATCGGGACAGGGATAAGCACCGGGGAGCTGTTTTTT
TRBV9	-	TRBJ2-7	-	CASSVAQNSYEQYF	TGTGCCAGCAGCGTAGCACAGAATTCCTACGAGCAGTACTTC
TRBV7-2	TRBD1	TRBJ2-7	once	CASSLGNRGPYEQYF	TGTGCCAGCAGCTTAGGAAACAGGGGTCCCTACGAGCAGTACTTC
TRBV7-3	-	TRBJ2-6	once	CASSHARGSGANVLTF	TGTGCCAGCAGCCATGCCAGGGGCTCTGGGGCCAACGTCCTGACTTTC
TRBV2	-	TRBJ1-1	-	CASSVGGREAFF	TGTGCCAGCAGTGTTGGGGGGAGGGAAGCTTTCTTT
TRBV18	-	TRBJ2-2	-	CASSQGVNTGELFF	TGTGCCAGCTCACAGGGGGTGAACACCGGGGAGCTGTTTTTT
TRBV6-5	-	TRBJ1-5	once	CASSYDRYQPQHF	TGTGCCAGCAGTTACGACAGGTATCAGCCCCAGCATTTT
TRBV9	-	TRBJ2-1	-	CASSVADEQFF	TGTGCCAGCAGCGTAGCGGATGAGCAGTTCTTC
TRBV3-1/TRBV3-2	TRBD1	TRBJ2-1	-	CASSQATGTGANEQFF	TGTGCCAGCAGCCAAGCGACCGGGACAGGGGCCAATGAGCAGTTCTTC
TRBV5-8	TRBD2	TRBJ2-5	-	CASSLRVGLAGQETQYF	TGTGCCAGCAGCTTGCGGGTCGGACTAGCGGGCCAAGAGACCCAGTACTTC
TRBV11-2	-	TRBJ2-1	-	CASSLNFGQPNEQFF	TGTGCCAGCAGCTTAAATTTTGGACAGCCCAATGAGCAGTTCTTC
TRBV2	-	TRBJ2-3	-	CASIRGAGSDTQYF	TGTGCCAGCATCCGGGGGGCCGGTTCAGATACGCAGTATTTT
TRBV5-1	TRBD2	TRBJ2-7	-	CASSPNVGLAGGEQYF	TGCGCCAGCAGCCCAAATGTGGGACTAGCGGGAGGCGAGCAGTACTTC
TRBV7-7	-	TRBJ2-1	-	CASSLEAGSGQFF	TGTGCTAGCAGCTTAGAGGCAGGATCCGGGCAGTTCTTC
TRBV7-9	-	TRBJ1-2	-	CASSLGQFGYTF	TGTGCCAGCAGCTTGGGGCAGTTTGGCTACACCTTC
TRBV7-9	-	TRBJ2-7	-	CASSSLDTHPYEQYF	TGTGCCAGCAGCTCTCTGGACACACACCCCTACGAGCAGTACTTC
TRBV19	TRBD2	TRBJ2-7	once	CASSIGLAGDYEQYF	TGTGCCAGTAGTATTGGACTAGCGGGAGACTACGAGCAGTACTTC
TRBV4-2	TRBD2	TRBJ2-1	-	CASSQDLAGGGDEQFF	TGTGCCAGCAGCCAAGATCTAGCGGGAGGAGGGGATGAGCAGTTCTTC
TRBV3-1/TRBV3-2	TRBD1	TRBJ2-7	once	CASRGPTGKGYEQYF	TGTGCCAGCAGGGGACCGACAGGGAAGGGCTACGAGCAGTACTTC
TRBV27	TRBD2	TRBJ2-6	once	CASSPGLAGGMAGANVLTF	TGTGCCAGCAGCCCGGGACTAGCGGGAGGGATGGCTGGGGCCAACGTCCTGACTTTC
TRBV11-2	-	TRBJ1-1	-	CASSLGQEKTTEAFF	TGTGCCAGCAGCTTAGGACAGGAGAAGACCACTGAAGCTTTCTTT
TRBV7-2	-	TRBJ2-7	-	CASTIGGGEQYF	TGTGCCAGCACTATAGGGGGGGGTGAGCAGTACTTC